The present T cell receptor beta chain was sequenced within a study of shared clonotypes between healthy human individuals. Turning to this clone: No antigen is known for it.

V lost 0 bases to trimming and J lost 2 bases, with 17 bases between them. CDR3 length equals 17 residues. Germline V gene lookup returns CDR1 MGHRA and CDR2 YSYEKL. Some clones are missing from TCRdb's copy, which holds only in-frame ones; the method was immunoSEQ multiplex PCR. The data hold hundreds of thousands of clones, with about 96% observed a single time. Whole-study results and caveats: With several donors compared, around 5% of naive CD4 clonotypes were shared.

Sequenced: naive CD4+ T cells sorted from blood. Subset in this sample: CD45RA+ positively selected. The origin of this receptor is a woman aged 25-40 years in good health. The chain is built from TRBV4-1 and TRBJ2-7; D possibly matches TRBD1 or TRBD2 (6 bases each). Here the CDR3 DNA reads TGCGCCAGCAGCCAAGATGCTGAGGGGGGCTCGCCCTACGAGCAGTACTTC. It encodes CASSQDAEGGSPYEQYF.